What follows describes a single TCR beta chain. The CDR3 has 14 amino acids. Trimming shortened V by 4 bases and J by 5 bases, and 15 bases separated the two germline ends. Looked up from germline, CDR1 is MGHRA and CDR2 is YSYEKL. RNA transcripts were the template for amplifying TCR beta CDR3 regions. HTBI primers were the set used in a first-round RT-PCR of the TCR CDR3. One entry per CDR3 protein, called by TCRdb with MiXCR from the multiplex PCR reads. The data show 600,000 to 650,000 distinct CDR3 sequences, roughly 15% seen once. This sample is part of a study of T cells in Graves' hyperthyroidism and ophthalmopathy. Patients showing uncontrolled infection, other autoimmune disease, pregnancy or lactation were ineligible.

This chain connects TRBV4-1 to TRBJ2-7; D gene uncertain. The sequence derives from a woman in her 30s with Graves' hyperthyroidism. Sequenced material: blood. This chain's CDR3 is CASSLEGRLNEQYF. CDR3 sequence (DNA): TGCGCCAGCAGCCTGGAAGGCCGACTCAACGAGCAGTACTTC.